This TCR beta chain was identified during a study of T cells in localized non-small cell lung cancer. Study-level findings and limits: The study sequenced only one region of the tumor. As a result, intratumor heterogeneity could not be excluded and remains possible. Uninvolved adjacent lung, not tumor, had the highest T cell clonality. Prolonged overall survival went with higher T cell density in the blood. Paired adjacent lung recovered a median about 61 of the top 100 tumor clones.

As for this clone: Its antigen is currently unknown.

Repertoires were generated with immunoSEQ multiplex PCR, while TCRdb's copy carries only in-frame clones and drops some. The table lists approximately 31,000 clones, approximately 90% of them singletons. Here the sequenced sample was peripheral blood, taken before any cancer treatment. The TCR was taken from a male donor older than 55 with stage III lung adenocarcinoma.

The CDR3, as DNA: TGTGCCAGCAGCCCAGGGACTAGCGGGAGGGTTGGGGAGACCCAGTACTTC. Its translation is CASSPGTSGRVGETQYF. The chain combines TRBV7-9 with TRBJ2-5; TRBD2 matches at 16 bases. Unmatched junction bases numbered 8, after V lost 5 bases and J lost 5 bases. Germline V gene sequence: CDR1 SEHNR, CDR2 FQNEAQ (reference sequence). The CDR3 length is 17 residues. The whole variable domain, filled in from reference TRBV7-9 and TRBJ2-5, reads DTGVSQNPRHKITKRGQNVTFRCDPISEHNRLYWYRQTLGQGPEFLTYFQNEAQLEKSRLLSDRFSAERPKGSFSTLEIQRTEQGDSAMYLCASSPGTSGRVGETQYFGPGTRLLVL.